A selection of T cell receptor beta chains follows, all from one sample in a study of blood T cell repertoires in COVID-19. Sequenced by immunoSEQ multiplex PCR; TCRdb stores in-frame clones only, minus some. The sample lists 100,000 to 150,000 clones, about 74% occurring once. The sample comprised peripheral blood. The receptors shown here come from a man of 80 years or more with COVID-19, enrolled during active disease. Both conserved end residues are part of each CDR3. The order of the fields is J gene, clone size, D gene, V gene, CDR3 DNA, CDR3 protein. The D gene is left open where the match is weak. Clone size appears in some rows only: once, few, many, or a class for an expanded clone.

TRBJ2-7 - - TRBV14 TGTGCCAGCAGCCAATGGGCCGGGGGTGGCGAGCAGTACTTC CASSQWAGGGEQYF
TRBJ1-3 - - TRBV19 TGTGCCAGTAGAGTGGACACATCCTCTGGAAACACCATATATTTT CASRVDTSSGNTIYF
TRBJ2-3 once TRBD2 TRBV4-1 TGCGCCAGCAGCCAGGTGCCGTCTACGGGAGGGCGGAGCACAGATACGCAGTATTTT CASSQVPSTGGRSTDTQYF
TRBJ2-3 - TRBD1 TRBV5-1 TGCGCCAGCAGCCCGTGGACAGGGAGCACAGATACGCAGTATTTT CASSPWTGSTDTQYF
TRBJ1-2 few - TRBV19 TGTGCCAGTAGGGACACTTTCTATGGCTACACCTTC CASRDTFYGYTF
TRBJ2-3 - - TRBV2 TGTGCCAGCAGTCCAGGGTGGTCCACAGATACGCAGTATTTT CASSPGWSTDTQYF
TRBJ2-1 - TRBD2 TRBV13 TGTGCCAGCAGCACAGGCGGGGGATACAATGAGCAGTTCTTC CASSTGGGYNEQFF
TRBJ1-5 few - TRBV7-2 TGTGCCAGCAGCTTAGGTGAGAATCAGCCCCAGCATTTT CASSLGENQPQHF
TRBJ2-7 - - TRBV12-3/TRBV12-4 TGTGCCAGCAGTTTAAGCGCCACCTACGAGCAGTACTTC CASSLSATYEQYF
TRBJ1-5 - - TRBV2 TGTGCCAGCAGCGGGGGGGGCGATAGCAATCAGCCCCAGCATTTT CASSGGGDSNQPQHF
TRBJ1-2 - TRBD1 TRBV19 TGTGCCAGTAGTCGTGACAGGGCCAACTATGGCTACACCTTC CASSRDRANYGYTF
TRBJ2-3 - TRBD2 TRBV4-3 TGCGCCAGCAGCCAAGCGGCTAGCGGCCTGGATACGCAGTATTTT CASSQAASGLDTQYF
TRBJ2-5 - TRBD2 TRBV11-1 TGTGCCAGCAGCTTAGACGGTAGCGGGAGTCCAGAGACCCAGTACTTC CASSLDGSGSPETQYF
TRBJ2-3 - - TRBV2 TGTGCCAGCAGTGCGAGACTACGCACAGATACGCAGTATTTT CASSARLRTDTQYF
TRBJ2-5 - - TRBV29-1 TGCAGCGTTGATGCGGGGTTTGAGACCCAGTACTTC CSVDAGFETQYF
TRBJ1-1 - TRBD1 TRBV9 TGTGCCAGCAGCGTAGGGGCTGGGGACAGCCGGCAAGCTTTCTTT CASSVGAGDSRQAFF
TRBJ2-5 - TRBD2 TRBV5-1 TGCGCCAGCAGTTGGACTAGCGGGGAGACCCAGTACTTC CASSWTSGETQYF
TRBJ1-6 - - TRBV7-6 TGTGCCAGCAGCTTAACATCCGGCGGAAATTCACCCCTCCACTTT CASSLTSGGNSPLHF
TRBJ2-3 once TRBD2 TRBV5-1 TGCGCCAGGTCTACCGGGACTAGTAGTTCTCAGTATTTT CARSTGTSSSQYF
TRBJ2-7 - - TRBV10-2 TGCGCCAGTCGGGGGACGGTCTCCTACGAGCAGTACTTC CASRGTVSYEQYF
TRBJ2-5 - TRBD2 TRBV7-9 TGTGCCAGCAGCACGAGGACTAGCGGTTCGGAGACCCAGTACTTC CASSTRTSGSETQYF
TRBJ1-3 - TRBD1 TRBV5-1 TGCGCCAGCAGCTTGGGCGGGACAGGGAATGGAAACACCATATATTTT CASSLGGTGNGNTIYF
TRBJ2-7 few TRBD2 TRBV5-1 TGCGCCAGCAGCCCGGGACTAGCCCCACCGTACGAGCAGTACTTC CASSPGLAPPYEQYF